This T cell receptor beta chain was observed in a study of T cells after yellow fever vaccination. 5'RACE template switching produced TCR cDNA carrying a universal primer site and UMIs. TCRdb fed the 5' RACE reads into MiXCR, producing one record per CDR3 protein. The sample records approximately 150,000 distinct CDR3 sequences, about 6% being singletons. The CDR3 sequence is 19 residues long. In germline, CDR1 is SGHAT, CDR2 FQDESV (reference sequence). Losses at the gene ends were 6 bases for V and 6 bases for J; bases not matched to a gene: 21. The TCR sequence derives from a man between 18 and 35 years old who received the YFV17D yellow fever vaccine. This sample comprised CD4+ T cells sorted from PBMCs, obtained on the day of the first yellow fever vaccination. The chain recombines TRBV11-1 with TRBJ1-4; 8 bases align to TRBD1. The CDR3 reads CASRPAGLQGGVADEKLFF. The DNA of the CDR3 is TGTGCCAGCAGACCAGCCGGGTTACAGGGGGGCGTTGCAGATGAAAAACTGTTTTTT.